One and the same sample provided the 7 T cell receptor beta chains below, sequenced in a study of T cells after yellow fever vaccination. TCRdb independently ran MiXCR on the 5' RACE reads; one entry per CDR3 protein. The sample consists of under 350,000 distinct CDR3 sequences, over 4% of them appearing once. The sample was PBMCs, taken 5 days after the yellow fever booster vaccination. The receptors shown here come from a man aged 18 to 35 who received the YFV17D yellow fever vaccine.

This clonotype was seen ten or more times. The CDR3 loop is CASSSGLGGHIDEQFF. CDR3 DNA: TGTGCCAGCAGCTCCGGTCTGGGGGGGCATATCGATGAGCAGTTCTTC. The rearrangement links TRBV5-5 to TRBJ2-1; D perhaps matches TRBD2 (7 bases). The V end was cut by 3 bases, the J end by 8 bases, with 21 bases between. The CDR3 length is 16 residues. The V gene's germline CDR1 is SGHKS and CDR2 YYEKEE (reference sequence).

The V call is TRBV5-1, the J call TRBJ2-1; D possibly corresponds to TRBD1 (5 bases). The CDR3 extends over 14 amino acids. Trimming removed 2 bases at V and 8 bases at J, with 14 bases between. Germline lookup yields CDR1 SGHRS and CDR2 YFSETQ. This CDR3 reads CASSLFGQGYEQFF. For the CDR3, the DNA is TGCGCCAGCAGCTTATTTGGGCAGGGATATGAGCAGTTCTTC.

The V and J genes are TRBV7-9 and TRBJ1-5; D is unclear. The germline V and J ends were trimmed by 3 bases and 7 bases, with 10 bases remaining between them. The CDR3 runs to 13 residues. Per the germline V gene, CDR1 is SEHNR and CDR2 is FQNEAQ (reference sequence). For the CDR3, the DNA is TGTGCCAGCAGCTTGGAGCACCGGCAGCCCCAGCATTTT. Its translation: CASSLEHRQPQHF.

This clonotype appeared many times. The chain carries TRBV20-1 and TRBJ2-5; 9 bases are a match to TRBD2. Germline V lookup: CDR1 DFQATT, CDR2 SNEGSKA (reference sequence). The CDR3 spans 15 residues. With 5 bases clipped from V and 4 bases from J, the junction kept 11 bases outside the gene matches. The CDR3 bases are TGCAGTGCTGAGGGGATAGCGGGGGTAGTAGAGACCCAGTACTTC. Translated: CSAEGIAGVVETQYF.

There are many counts of this clonotype. The chain links TRBV7-9 to TRBJ2-7; possibly TRBD2 for D (5 bases). The CDR3 runs 15 residues. V lost 1 base to trimming and J lost 0 bases, with 10 bases between them. CDR1 SEHNR and CDR2 FQNEAQ come from the germline V gene (reference sequence). CDR3 sequence reads: CASSLGVGSSYEQYF. The CDR3, as DNA: TGTGCCAGCAGCTTAGGTGTGGGGAGCTCCTACGAGCAGTACTTC. The entire variable domain, with the rest obtained from reference TRBV7-9 and TRBJ2-7, is as follows: DTGVSQNPRHKITKRGQNVTFRCDPISEHNRLYWYRQTLGQGPEFLTYFQNEAQLEKSRLLSDRFSAERPKGSFSTLEIQRTEQGDSAMYLCASSLGVGSSYEQYFGPGTRLTVT.

The chain links TRBV4-1 to TRBJ2-2; possibly TRBD2 for D (6 bases). Deletions cut 1 base from V and 4 bases from J, with 13 bases between. The CDR3 is 16 residues long. The germline V gene has CDR1 MGHRA and CDR2 YSYEKL. CDR3 amino acids: CASSQAEGRSTGELFF. The CDR3 nucleotides are TGCGCCAGCAGCCAAGCGGAGGGCAGATCCACCGGGGAGCTGTTTTTT.

The chain is built from TRBV10-3 and TRBJ1-2, with D perhaps matching TRBD1 (5 bases). CDR3 length equals 13 residues. Germline V CDR1 and CDR2: ENHRY, SYGVKD. Trimming shortened V by 4 bases and J by 2 bases, and 8 bases separated the two germline ends. The CDR3 spells CAISVPGNYGYTF. CDR3 nucleotides: TGTGCCATCAGTGTACCAGGGAACTATGGCTACACCTTC.